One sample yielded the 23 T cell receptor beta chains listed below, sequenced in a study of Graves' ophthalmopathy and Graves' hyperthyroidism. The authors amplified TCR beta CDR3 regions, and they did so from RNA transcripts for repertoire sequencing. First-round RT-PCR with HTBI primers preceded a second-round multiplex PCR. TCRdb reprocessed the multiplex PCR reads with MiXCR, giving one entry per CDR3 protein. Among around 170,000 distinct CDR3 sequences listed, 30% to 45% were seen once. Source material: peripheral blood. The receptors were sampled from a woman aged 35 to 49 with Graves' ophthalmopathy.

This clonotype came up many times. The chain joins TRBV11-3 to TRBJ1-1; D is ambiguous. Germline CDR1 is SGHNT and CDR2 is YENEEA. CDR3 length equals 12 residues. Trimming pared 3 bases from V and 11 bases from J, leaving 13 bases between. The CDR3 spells CASSLDETRAFF. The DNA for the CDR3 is TGTGCCAGCAGCTTGGATGAAACGAGGGCTTTCTTT.

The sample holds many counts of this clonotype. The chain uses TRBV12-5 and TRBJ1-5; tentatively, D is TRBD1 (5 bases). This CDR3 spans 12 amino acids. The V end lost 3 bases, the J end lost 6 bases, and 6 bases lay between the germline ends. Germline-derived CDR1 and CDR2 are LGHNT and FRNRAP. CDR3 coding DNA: TGTGCTAGTGGTTTCGACAGTCAGCCCCAGCATTTT. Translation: CASGFDSQPQHF.

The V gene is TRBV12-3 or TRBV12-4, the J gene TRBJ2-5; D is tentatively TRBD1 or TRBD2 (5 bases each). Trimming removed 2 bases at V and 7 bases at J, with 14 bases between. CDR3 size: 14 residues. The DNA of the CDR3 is TGTGCCAGCAGTTTAAACCGGGACCATCGGACCCAGTACTTC. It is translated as CASSLNRDHRTQYF.

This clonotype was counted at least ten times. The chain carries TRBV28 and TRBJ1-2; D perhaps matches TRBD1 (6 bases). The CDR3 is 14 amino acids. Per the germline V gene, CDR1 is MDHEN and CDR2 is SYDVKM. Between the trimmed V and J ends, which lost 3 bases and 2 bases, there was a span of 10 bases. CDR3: CASSFQDRNYGYTF. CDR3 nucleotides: TGTGCCAGCAGTTTCCAAGACAGGAACTATGGCTACACCTTC.

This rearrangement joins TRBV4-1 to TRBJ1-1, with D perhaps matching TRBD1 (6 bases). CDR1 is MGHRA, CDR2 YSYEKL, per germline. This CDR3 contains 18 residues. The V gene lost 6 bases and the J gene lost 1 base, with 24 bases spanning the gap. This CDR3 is CASSYLQGRANRNTEAFF. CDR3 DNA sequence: TGCGCCAGCAGTTATCTTCAGGGGCGCGCGAATAGGAACACTGAAGCTTTCTTT.

The CDR3 here is CASSSPGLAPTYEQYF. As DNA, the CDR3 is TGTGCCAGCAGCTCTCCGGGACTAGCGCCGACCTACGAGCAGTACTTC. V gene TRBV28 combines with J gene TRBJ2-7, with TRBD2 identical over 10 bases. Germline V gives CDR1 MDHEN, CDR2 SYDVKM. Trimming cost V 6 bases and J 2 bases; bases outside gene matches: 10. This CDR3 contains 16 residues.

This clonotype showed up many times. CDR3: CSARPGQGARDTEAFF. The CDR3 bases are TGCAGTGCTAGACCCGGACAGGGGGCAAGGGACACTGAAGCTTTCTTT. This rearrangement joins TRBV20-1 to TRBJ1-1, with 11 nucleotides matching TRBD1. Germline assignment: CDR1 DFQATT and CDR2 SNEGSKA (reference sequence). V lost 2 bases and J lost 3; bases outside the gene matches: 8. This CDR3 contains 16 residues.

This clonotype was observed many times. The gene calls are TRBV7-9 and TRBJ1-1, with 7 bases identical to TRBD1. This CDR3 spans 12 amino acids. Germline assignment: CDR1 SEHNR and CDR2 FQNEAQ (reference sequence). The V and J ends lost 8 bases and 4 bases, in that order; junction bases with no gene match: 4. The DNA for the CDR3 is TGTGCCAGCGACAGGGACGGCACTGAAGCTTTCTTT. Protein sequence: CASDRDGTEAFF. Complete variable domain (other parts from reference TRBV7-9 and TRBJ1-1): DTGVSQNPRHKITKRGQNVTFRCDPISEHNRLYWYRQTLGQGPEFLTYFQNEAQLEKSRLLSDRFSAERPKGSFSTLEIQRTEQGDSAMYLCASDRDGTEAFFGQGTRLTVV.

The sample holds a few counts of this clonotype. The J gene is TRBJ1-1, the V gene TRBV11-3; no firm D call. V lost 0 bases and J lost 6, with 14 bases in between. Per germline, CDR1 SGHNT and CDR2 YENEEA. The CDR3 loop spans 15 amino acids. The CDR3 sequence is CASSLDKSLLPEAFF. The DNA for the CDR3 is TGTGCCAGCAGCTTAGATAAATCCCTTCTCCCTGAAGCTTTCTTT.

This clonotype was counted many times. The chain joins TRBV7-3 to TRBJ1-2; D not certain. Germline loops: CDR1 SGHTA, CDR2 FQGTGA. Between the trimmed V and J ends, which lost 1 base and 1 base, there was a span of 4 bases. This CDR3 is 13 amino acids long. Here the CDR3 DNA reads TGTGCCAGCAGCTTAATGCATAACTATGGCTACACCTTC. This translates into CASSLMHNYGYTF.

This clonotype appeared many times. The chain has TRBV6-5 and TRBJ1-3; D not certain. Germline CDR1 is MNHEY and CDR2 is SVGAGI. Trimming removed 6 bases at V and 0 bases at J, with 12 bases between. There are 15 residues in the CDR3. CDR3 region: CASSLNWASGNTIYF. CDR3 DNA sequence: TGTGCCAGCAGCCTTAACTGGGCCTCTGGAAACACCATATATTTT.

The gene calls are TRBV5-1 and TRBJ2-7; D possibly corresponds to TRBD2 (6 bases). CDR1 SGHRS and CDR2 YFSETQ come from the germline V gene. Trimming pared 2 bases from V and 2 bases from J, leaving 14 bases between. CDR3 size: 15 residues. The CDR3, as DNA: TGCGCCAGCAGCTTTAGACGAGGGGAGGCCTACGAGCAGTACTTC. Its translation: CASSFRRGEAYEQYF.

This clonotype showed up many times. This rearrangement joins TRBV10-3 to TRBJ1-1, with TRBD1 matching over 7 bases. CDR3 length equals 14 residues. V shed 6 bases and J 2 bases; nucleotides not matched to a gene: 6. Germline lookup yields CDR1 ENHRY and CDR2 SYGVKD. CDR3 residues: CAISGGQTNTEAFF. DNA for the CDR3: TGTGCCATCAGCGGGGGACAGACTAACACTGAAGCTTTCTTT.

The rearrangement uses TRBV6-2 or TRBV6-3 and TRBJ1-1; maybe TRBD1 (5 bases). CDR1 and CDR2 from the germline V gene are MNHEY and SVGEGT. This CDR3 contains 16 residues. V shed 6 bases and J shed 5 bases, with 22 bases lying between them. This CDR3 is CASSRPTGGPVTEAFF. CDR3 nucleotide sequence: TGTGCCAGCAGCCGACCTACAGGAGGCCCAGTAACTGAAGCTTTCTTT.

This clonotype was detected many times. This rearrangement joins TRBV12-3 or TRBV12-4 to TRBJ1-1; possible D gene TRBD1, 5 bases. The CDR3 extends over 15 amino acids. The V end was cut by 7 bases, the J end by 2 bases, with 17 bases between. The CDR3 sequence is CASTLTRGINTEAFF. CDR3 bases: TGTGCCAGCACCCTAACAAGGGGAATCAACACTGAAGCTTTCTTT.

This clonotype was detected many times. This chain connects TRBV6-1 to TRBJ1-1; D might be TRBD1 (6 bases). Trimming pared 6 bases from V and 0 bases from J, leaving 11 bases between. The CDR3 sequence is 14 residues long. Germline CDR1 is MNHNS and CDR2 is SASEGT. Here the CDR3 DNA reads TGTGCCAGCAGATCCGGACAGATGAACACTGAAGCTTTCTTT. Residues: CASRSGQMNTEAFF.

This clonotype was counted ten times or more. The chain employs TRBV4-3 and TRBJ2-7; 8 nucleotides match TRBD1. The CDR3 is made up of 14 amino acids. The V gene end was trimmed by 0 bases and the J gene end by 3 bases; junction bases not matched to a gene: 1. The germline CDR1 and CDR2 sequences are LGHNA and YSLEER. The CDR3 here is CASSQEQGGYEQYF. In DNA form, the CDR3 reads TGCGCCAGCAGCCAAGAACAGGGGGGCTACGAGCAGTACTTC.

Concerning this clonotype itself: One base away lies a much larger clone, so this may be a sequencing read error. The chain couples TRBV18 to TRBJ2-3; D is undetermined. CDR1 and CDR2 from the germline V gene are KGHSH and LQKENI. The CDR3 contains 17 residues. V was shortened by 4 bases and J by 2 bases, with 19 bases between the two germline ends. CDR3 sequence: CASSRAFQRIDTDTQYF. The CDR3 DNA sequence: TGTGCCAGCTCACGAGCTTTTCAACGGATAGACACAGATACGCAGTATTTT. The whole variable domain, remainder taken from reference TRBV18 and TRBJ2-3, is NAGVMQNPRHLVRRRGQEARLRCSPMKGHSHVYWYRQLPEEGLKFMVYLQKENIIDESGMPKERFSAEFPKEGPSILRIQQVVRGDSAAYFCASSRAFQRIDTDTQYFGPGTRLTVL.

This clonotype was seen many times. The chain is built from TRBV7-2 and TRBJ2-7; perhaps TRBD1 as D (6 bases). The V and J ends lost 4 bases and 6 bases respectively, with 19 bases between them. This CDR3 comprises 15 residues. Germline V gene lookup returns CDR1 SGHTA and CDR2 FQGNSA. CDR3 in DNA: TGTGCCAGCAGCTCGCACTCTGACAGGTTGCGCGAGCAGTACTTC. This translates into CASSSHSDRLREQYF.

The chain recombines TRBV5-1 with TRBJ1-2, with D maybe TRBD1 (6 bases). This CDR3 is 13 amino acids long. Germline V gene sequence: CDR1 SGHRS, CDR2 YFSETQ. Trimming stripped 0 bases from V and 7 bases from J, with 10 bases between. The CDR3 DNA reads TGCGCCAGCAGCTTGGTGGGGGCTGGTGGCTACACCTTC. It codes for CASSLVGAGGYTF.

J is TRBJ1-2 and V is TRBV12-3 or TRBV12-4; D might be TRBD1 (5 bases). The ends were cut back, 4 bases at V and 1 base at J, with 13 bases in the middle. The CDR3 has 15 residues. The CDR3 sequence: CASSSFPGGNYGYTF. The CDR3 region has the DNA TGTGCCAGCAGTTCCTTCCCCGGGGGTAACTATGGCTACACCTTC.

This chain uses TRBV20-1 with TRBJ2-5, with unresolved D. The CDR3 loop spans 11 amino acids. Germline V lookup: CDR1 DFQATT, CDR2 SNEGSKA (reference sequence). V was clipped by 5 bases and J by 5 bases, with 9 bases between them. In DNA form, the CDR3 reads TGCAGTGCTTCGGAGAAGGAGACCCAGTACTTC. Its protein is CSASEKETQYF.

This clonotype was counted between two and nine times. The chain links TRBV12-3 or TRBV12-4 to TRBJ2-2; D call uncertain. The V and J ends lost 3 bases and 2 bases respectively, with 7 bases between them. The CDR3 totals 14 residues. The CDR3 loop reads CASSLHRNTGELFF. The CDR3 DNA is TGTGCCAGCAGTTTGCACAGAAACACCGGGGAGCTGTTTTTT.